This entry describes one T cell receptor beta chain. The antigen is unknown. The record originates from a study of T-cell reconstitution after alpha-beta-depleted transplantation in children. The study's findings and limits: Among T cells one year after transplant, newly produced cells accounted for most counts and diversity. Expanded graft clones numbering several hundred reportedly gave rise to alpha-beta T cells about two months after transplant. In some patients, recipient T cells and intrathymic progenitors surviving conditioning explained high day-60 diversity.

The CDR3 contains 17 residues. V lost 1 base, J lost 0 bases, and 5 bases stayed unmatched. Germline V CDR1 and CDR2: DFQATT, SNEGSKA (reference sequence). The TCRbeta library incorporated unique molecular identifiers. TCRdb processed the PCR reads anew with MiXCR; each CDR3 protein has one entry. The profile shows 450,000 to 700,000 distinct CDR3 sequences, approximately 30% of them singletons. The chain joins TRBV20-1 to TRBJ2-1, with 11 nucleotides matching TRBD2. The TCR sequence derives from a boy younger than two with Wiskott-Aldrich syndrome, due to receive a stem cell transplant. The sample was PBMCs, taken before TCRalphabeta/CD19-depleted stem cell transplant. The CDR3 DNA reads TGCAGTGCTAGAGTCCCTAGCGGGAGGAGCTCCTACAATGAGCAGTTCTTC. Residues: CSARVPSGRSSYNEQFF.